This T cell receptor beta chain came from a study of OX40 agonist ivuxolimab in advanced cancers. Across the whole study: Every 2 weeks, patients got intravenous ivuxolimab at one of six dose levels (0.01-10 mg/kg).

Germline CDR1 is SGHRS and CDR2 is YFSETQ. V lost 5 bases to trimming and J lost 0 bases, with 13 bases between them. The CDR3 totals 15 residues. Study results and caveats: Low normalized T-cell clonal expansion was additionally recorded for some nonresponders. At 0.1 to 3.0 mg/kg, CD4+ and CD8+ blood T cells expanded clonally by week 6.

Data came from immunoSEQ multiplex PCR; TCRdb stores just in-frame clones and leaves some out. The repertoire holds around 72,000 clones, with 80% as singletons. Autoimmune disease history or systemic immunosuppression led to patients being barred. This clone is medium-sized in the sample. The antigen is unknown. This receptor was identified in an adult with an advanced solid tumor such as melanoma, head and neck, liver or kidney cancer. The J gene is TRBJ2-3, the V gene TRBV5-1; D could derive from TRBD1 or TRBD2 (5 bases each). Sequenced here: CD4+ or CD8+ T cells sorted from blood, sampled in a trial of the OX40 agonist ivuxolimab. The CDR3 region has the DNA TGCGCCAGCAGTGAGGCCGGGGCTAGCACAGATACGCAGTATTTT. Translation gives CASSEAGASTDTQYF. The full variable domain, with the rest looked up from reference TRBV5-1 and TRBJ2-3, is KAGVTQTPRYLIKTRGQQVTLSCSPISGHRSVSWYQQTPGQGLQFLFEYFSETQRNKGNFPGRFSGRQFSNSRSEMNVSTLELGDSALYLCASSEAGASTDTQYFGPGTRLTVL.